A selection of T cell receptor beta chains follows, all from one sample in a study of blood T cell repertoires in COVID-19. TCRdb keeps only in-frame clones here, not all; method: immunoSEQ multiplex PCR. The table has some 38,000 clones, about 88% seen once; the top ten hold 15% to 20%. What was sequenced was peripheral blood. These receptors were taken from a man between 65 and 85 years old with acute or convalescent COVID-19. Both conserved end residues are part of each CDR3. A D gene is named only where the DNA matches it firmly. Clone size is stated in some rows and not others, as once, few, many or a class when expanded.

>TRBD1|-|TRBV29-1|TRBJ1-1
TGCAGCGCCTCAGGGGGCGCGGAGCAAGCTTTCTTT
CSASGGAEQAFF
>-|-|TRBV7-2|TRBJ1-5
TGTGCCAGCAGCTCCCGCACGAGAAATCAGCCCCAGCATTTT
CASSSRTRNQPQHF
>TRBD1|-|TRBV2|TRBJ2-5
TGTGCCAGCAGTCAGGACAGGGCGGGGGAGACCCAGTACTTC
CASSQDRAGETQYF
>TRBD1|-|TRBV5-4|TRBJ2-2
TGTGCCAGCAGCCAGATTGGGTTAGGGACAGCATTTAACACCGGGGAGCTGTTTTTT
CASSQIGLGTAFNTGELFF
>TRBD1|-|TRBV5-6|TRBJ2-1
TGTGCCAGCAGCTCGGGGACAGGGGTATCCTACAATGAGCAGTTCTTC
CASSSGTGVSYNEQFF
>TRBD2|-|TRBV11-3|TRBJ2-5
TGTGCCAGCAGCCTGACTAGCGGGAGGGGAGGAGAGACCCAGTACTTC
CASSLTSGRGGETQYF
>TRBD2|-|TRBV7-2|TRBJ2-2
TGTGCCAGCAGCTTAGCACCGGTTTTAGCGGGAGGCACCGGGGAGCTGTTTTTT
CASSLAPVLAGGTGELFF
>-|-|TRBV19|TRBJ1-1
TGTGCCAGTAGTTCTACTACGACGGGGGAATTT
CASSSTTTGEF
>TRBD1|-|TRBV5-1|TRBJ1-6
TGCGCCAGCAGCCCAGGGGACAGGGATTCACCCCTCCACTTT
CASSPGDRDSPLHF
>TRBD2|-|TRBV7-2|TRBJ2-5
TGTGCCAGCAGCTCCAAGGGACTAGCGGGAGGAGAGACCCAGTACTTC
CASSSKGLAGGETQYF
>-|-|TRBV5-1|TRBJ2-3
TGCGCCAGCAGCATACAGGGTTCCACAGATACGCAGTATTTT
CASSIQGSTDTQYF
>TRBD1|-|TRBV29-1|TRBJ2-7
TGCAGCGGTCTGACAGGGGTACCTCACGAGCAGTACTTC
CSGLTGVPHEQYF
>-|-|TRBV19|TRBJ1-5
TGTGCCAGTAGAACAGGCTTCAGGGGCAATCAGCCCCAGCATTTT
CASRTGFRGNQPQHF
>-|-|TRBV29-1|TRBJ1-4
TGCAGCGTCTTGGGCGGGGGGGGTGGTAATGAAAAACTGTTTTTT
CSVLGGGGGNEKLFF
>-|-|TRBV3-1/TRBV3-2|TRBJ1-2
TGTGCCAGCAGCCAAGAGTCGGAGCATGGCTACACCTTC
CASSQESEHGYTF
>TRBD1|-|TRBV12-3/TRBV12-4|TRBJ1-2
TGTGCCAGCAGCCAAACAGGGGATCATGGCTACACCTTC
CASSQTGDHGYTF
>-|-|TRBV19|TRBJ1-2
TGTGCCAGTAGTCTCCAATGGCAGGGGCTCTACGGCTACACCTTC
CASSLQWQGLYGYTF
>-|once|TRBV9|TRBJ1-2
TGTGCCAGCAGCGAGAGGCAGGGGTCGCCGAGTCCCAAGTATGGCTACACCTTC
CASSERQGSPSPKYGYTF
>TRBD1|-|TRBV5-4|TRBJ1-1
TGTGCCAGCAGCCCCGGTAGGGGGCAGGAGACTGAAGCTTTCTTT
CASSPGRGQETEAFF
>-|-|TRBV7-2|TRBJ1-3
TGTGCCAGCAGTTTCCTATCTGGAAACACCATATATTTT
CASSFLSGNTIYF
>-|-|TRBV4-2|TRBJ2-3
TGTGCCAGCAGCCAAGATGGGGGGATCACCTCCCGCACAGATACGCAGTATTTT
CASSQDGGITSRTDTQYF
>-|-|TRBV29-1|TRBJ1-2
TGCAGCGTTGCTCGAGACAAATCCTATGGCTACACCTTC
CSVARDKSYGYTF
>TRBD1|-|TRBV11-2|TRBJ2-5
TGTGCCAGCAGGAGACAGGGGATAGAGACCCAGTACTTC
CASRRQGIETQYF
>TRBD1|-|TRBV5-4|TRBJ2-7
TGTGCCAGCAGCCAGACAGGGTACGAGCAGTACTTC
CASSQTGYEQYF
>TRBD1|-|TRBV27|TRBJ1-2
TGTGCCAGCAGTTTCGGAGGAGGGGGCCTCTATGGCTACACCTTC
CASSFGGGGLYGYTF
>TRBD2|-|TRBV11-3|TRBJ2-1
TGTGCCAGCAGCTCAAGACTAGCGGGAGTTAATGAGCAGTTCTTC
CASSSRLAGVNEQFF
>-|once|TRBV6-2/TRBV6-3|TRBJ1-1
TGTGCCAGCAGTTACCCAAGGGAGGGGCGAACCGTCATGAACACTGAAGCTTTCTTT
CASSYPREGRTVMNTEAFF
>-|-|TRBV19|TRBJ2-2
TGTGCCAGTAGTATCCCTGGGGGGAGGCGTGGCACCGGGGAGCTGTTTTTT
CASSIPGGRRGTGELFF
>-|-|TRBV5-4|TRBJ1-2
TGTGCCAGCAGCTTGGACAGGGTGGATCGAGGCTACACCTTC
CASSLDRVDRGYTF
>TRBD2|-|TRBV25-1|TRBJ2-5
TGTGCCAGCAGTGAGGCCGGGACTAGCGTAGAGACCCAGTACTTC
CASSEAGTSVETQYF
>-|once|TRBV10-3|TRBJ2-5
TGTGCCATCAGTGACCGCCAGGAGACCCAGTACTTC
CAISDRQETQYF
>-|-|TRBV18|TRBJ2-1
TGTGCCAGCTCGAAGAGTAGCTCCTACAATGAGCAGTTCTTC
CASSKSSSYNEQFF
>-|-|TRBV19|TRBJ1-1
TGTGCCAGTAGTATAGATGCCACAGAGAACACTGAAGCTTTCTTT
CASSIDATENTEAFF
>-|-|TRBV19|TRBJ1-5
TGTGCCAGTAGTACCGTAGTGTCCAGCAATCAGCCCCAGCATTTT
CASSTVVSSNQPQHF
>TRBD1|few|TRBV2|TRBJ2-5
TGTGCCAGCAGCCCCGGGACAGGGTCGTCGGAGACCCAGTACTTC
CASSPGTGSSETQYF
>TRBD2|-|TRBV9|TRBJ2-3
TGTGCCAGCAGCGTACTCGGGTTAGCGGGGCTGGGGGTGGATACGCAGTATTTT
CASSVLGLAGLGVDTQYF
>TRBD1|-|TRBV7-8|TRBJ2-7
TGTGCCAGCAGCTTATGGTTAGGACCGGGACAGGGCCCCGTCGAGCAGTACTTC
CASSLWLGPGQGPVEQYF
>TRBD2|-|TRBV5-1|TRBJ2-7
TGCGCCAGCAGCCCGACTAGCGGCTCCTACGAGCAGTACTTC
CASSPTSGSYEQYF
>TRBD1|-|TRBV10-3|TRBJ1-4
TGTGCCATCAGTGATGGACAGGCCGGGGGAAAGGGTCTGTTTTTT
CAISDGQAGGKGLFF
>TRBD2|-|TRBV7-2|TRBJ2-1
TGTGCCAGCAGCCCCCCGGGACTAGCGGGAGTAAATGAGCAGTTCTTC
CASSPPGLAGVNEQFF
>-|-|TRBV28|TRBJ2-6
TGTGCCAGCAGGGGTAGGGGCTCAGGGGCCAACGTCCTGACTTTC
CASRGRGSGANVLTF